This T cell receptor beta chain is drawn from a study of spatial heterogeneity in lung cancer. Study at large: The study consistently detected more beta-chain than alpha-chain sequences. Within raw reads, each unique TCR and UMI combination appeared on average more than ten times. Whole-study findings and limits: Intratumoral expanded alpha and beta TCR counts were found to track tumor mutation counts. Coverage of tumor T cells, an estimated figure, was approximately 7.4% for alpha and about 13% for beta chains.

Time point denoted: sample taken at primary tumor resection. Sequencing was performed on whole RNA extracted from tumor and nontumor lung tissue, or from frozen PBMC, and the material was left unsorted. One entry per CDR3 protein results from TCRdb running MiXCR on the 5' RACE reads. The table records nearly 10,000 distinct CDR3 sequences, about 6% of them present only once. There are many counts of this clonotype. No antigen is known for it. This beta chain is an off-target read within a library intended for alpha chains, so its frequency means little. This CDR3 comprises 14 residues. J was trimmed by 5 bases and V by 4 bases; bases with no gene match: 9. The germline gives CDR1 SQVTM, CDR2 ANQGSEA.

The V gene is TRBV29-1, the J gene TRBJ2-5, with TRBD1 identical over 8 bases. Sequencing was performed on lung tumor tissue, taken at surgery. The source of this sequence is a male donor with early-stage non-small cell lung cancer. The CDR3 coding sequence is TGCAGCGTTGGACGGACAGGGAACGCTGAGACCCAGTACTTC. Its protein product is CSVGRTGNAETQYF.